One and the same sample provided the 26 T cell receptor beta chains below, sequenced in a study of monozygotic twins with inflammatory bowel disease. Following a re-call of the 5' RACE reads, TCRdb has one entry per CDR3 protein and lacks DNA. The sample totals some 100,000 distinct CDR3 sequences; its top ten clones hold under 15%. Material: blood. The receptors derive from a human donor with ulcerative colitis or Crohn's disease, or a healthy co-twin of an affected twin (not recorded which).

The V gene is TRBV3-1, the J gene TRBJ1-6. CDR1 and CDR2 from the germline V gene are LGHDT and YNNKEL (reference sequence). The CDR3 totals 16 residues. CDR3 residues: CASSQDPDKGGSPLHF.

The chain employs TRBV20-1 and TRBJ1-1; without DNA, the TCRdb call of TRBD1 cannot be checked. This CDR3 comprises 11 residues. Germline V gives CDR1 DFQATT, CDR2 SNEGSKA (reference sequence). The CDR3 reads CSAPGPNEAFF.

This chain joins TRBV9 and TRBJ2-1; TCRdb designates TRBD2, a call that cannot be tested without DNA. The CDR3 loop spans 16 amino acids. Per the germline V gene, CDR1 is SGDLS and CDR2 is YYNGEE. CDR3 sequence: CASSMRRERSYNEQFF.

The chain joins TRBV5-1 to TRBJ2-7. CDR3 length: 13 residues. Germline loops: CDR1 SGHRS, CDR2 YFSETQ. This CDR3 reads CASSVTQEREQYF.

The V and J genes are TRBV7-2 and TRBJ1-2; there is no DNA to check the TCRdb D call of TRBD1. This CDR3 region has 16 residues. From germline, CDR1 is SGHTA and CDR2 FQGNSA. This chain's CDR3 is CASSKSPTGSNYGYTF. The full variable domain, completed using reference TRBV7-2 and TRBJ1-2, is GAGVSQSPSNKVTEKGKDVELRCDPISGHTALYWYRQSLGQGLEFLIYFQGNSAPDKSGLPSDRFSAERTGGSVSTLTIQRTQQEDSAVYLCASSKSPTGSNYGYTFGSGTRLTVV.

The chain joins TRBV5-6 to TRBJ1-2; TCRdb outputs TRBD1, but without DNA this stays unchecked. The CDR3 is 17 amino acids. The germline V gene encodes CDR1 SGHDT and CDR2 YYEEEE. The CDR3: CASSSRDRGSALYGYTF. Looking up the rest from reference TRBV5-6 and TRBJ1-2 gives the full variable domain: DAGVTQSPTHLIKTRGQQVTLRCSPKSGHDTVSWYQQALGQGPQFIFQYYEEEERQRGNFPDRFSGHQFPNYSSELNVNALLLGDSALYLCASSSRDRGSALYGYTFGSGTRLTVV.

J is TRBJ2-7 and V is TRBV27; TCRdb indicates TRBD1, and absent DNA this call remains unverified. The germline V gene has CDR1 MNHEY and CDR2 SMNVEV (reference sequence). The CDR3 extends over 19 amino acids. The chain's CDR3 is CASSHSIQRAPSGSYEQYF.

The CDR3 region is CSASDKTNTEAFF. The chain links TRBV29-1 to TRBJ1-1. CDR1 and CDR2 (germline): SQVTM, ANQGSEA. The CDR3 runs 13 residues. Filled out from reference TRBV29-1 and TRBJ1-1, the complete variable domain reads SAVISQKPSRDICQRGTSLTIQCQVDSQVTMMFWYRQQPGQSLTLIATANQGSEATYESGFVIDKFPISRPNLTFSTLTVSNMSPEDSSIYLCSASDKTNTEAFFGQGTRLTVV.

The V and J genes are TRBV7-2 and TRBJ2-2; the TRBD2 assignment by TCRdb is unverifiable without DNA. The CDR3 has 16 residues. In germline, CDR1 is SGHTA, CDR2 FQGNSA. The chain's CDR3 is CASSKAGSGGTGELFF.

J is TRBJ1-2 and V is TRBV28. CDR3 size: 13 residues. Germline assignment: CDR1 MDHEN and CDR2 SYDVKM. CDR3 amino acids: CASSQQTVYGYTF.

The V call is TRBV7-9, the J call TRBJ2-1; as DNA is missing, the TRBD1 call by TCRdb cannot be tested. Germline V gene data show CDR1 as SEHNR and CDR2 as FQNEAQ (reference sequence). This CDR3 has 17 residues. The CDR3 protein is CASSFLSGQGDYNEQFF.

V is TRBV7-3 and J is TRBJ2-3; TCRdb's D call, TRBD2, is unchecked because there is no DNA. The CDR3 length is 15 residues. The germline V gene encodes CDR1 SGHTA and CDR2 FQGTGA. CDR3 protein: CASSGRDSSTDTQYF. The whole variable domain, remainder taken from reference TRBV7-3 and TRBJ2-3, is GAGVSQTPSNKVTEKGKYVELRCDPISGHTALYWYRQSLGQGPEFLIYFQGTGAADDSGLPNDRFFAVRPEGSVSTLKIQRTERGDSAVYLCASSGRDSSTDTQYFGPGTRLTVL.

The V gene is TRBV5-1, the J gene TRBJ1-2; the D call from TCRdb, TRBD1, cannot be confirmed without DNA. The CDR3 is 15 residues long. Per the germline V gene, CDR1 is SGHRS and CDR2 is YFSETQ. CDR3 sequence reads: CASSLTGTGVMGYTF.

The chain combines TRBV18 with TRBJ2-2. From germline, CDR1 is KGHSH and CDR2 LQKENI. The CDR3 covers 15 residues. CDR3 sequence: CASSPPEVDAGELFF. The entire variable domain, with the rest obtained from reference TRBV18 and TRBJ2-2, is as follows: NAGVMQNPRHLVRRRGQEARLRCSPMKGHSHVYWYRQLPEEGLKFMVYLQKENIIDESGMPKERFSAEFPKEGPSILRIQQVVRGDSAAYFCASSPPEVDAGELFFGEGSRLTVL.

The V call is TRBV7-9, the J call TRBJ2-3; no DNA is available, so the TRBD1 call from TCRdb remains unchecked. Germline V lookup: CDR1 SEHNR, CDR2 FQNEAQ (reference sequence). The CDR3 consists of 12 residues. The CDR3 here is CASREGTYTQYF.

The rearrangement links TRBV5-1 to TRBJ1-4. The CDR3 has 15 residues. The germline gives CDR1 SGHRS, CDR2 YFSETQ. This chain's CDR3 is CASSLADGGEEKLFF.

The rearrangement links TRBV9 to TRBJ1-1. CDR3 length equals 13 residues. The germline V gene has CDR1 SGDLS and CDR2 YYNGEE. CDR3 region: CASSVDRNTEAFF.

The V call is TRBV19, the J call TRBJ2-2; TCRdb reports TRBD2, a call that lacks DNA to check it against. The CDR3 has 16 residues. Germline V CDR1 and CDR2: LNHDA, SQIVND (reference sequence). CDR3 residues: CASSARLAGGAGELFF.

The chain carries TRBV30 and TRBJ2-6. CDR1 is GTSNPN and CDR2 is SVGIG in the germline V gene (reference sequence). The CDR3 is 13 residues long. Here the CDR3 reads CAWCLSGANVLTF.

J is TRBJ1-6 and V is TRBV11-3; without DNA, the TCRdb call of TRBD1 cannot be checked. The CDR3 has 13 amino acids. The germline V gene encodes CDR1 SGHNT and CDR2 YENEEA. The CDR3 sequence is CASSSDSQLTLHF.

The rearrangement joins TRBV29-1 to TRBJ2-2; TCRdb's D call, TRBD1, is unchecked because there is no DNA. Germline V gives CDR1 SQVTM, CDR2 ANQGSEA. The CDR3 is 13 amino acids. The CDR3 region is CSVVGGDTGELFF.

V gene TRBV29-1 combines with J gene TRBJ2-3; TCRdb selects TRBD2, and the lack of DNA leaves this call unchecked. Per the germline V gene, CDR1 is SQVTM and CDR2 is ANQGSEA. CDR3 length: 12 amino acids. CDR3: CSSGGVTDTQYF.

The V gene is TRBV5-1, the J gene TRBJ2-5; TCRdb's assignment of TRBD1 cannot be checked, as there is no DNA. Germline CDR1 SGHRS, CDR2 YFSETQ. The CDR3 is 14 amino acids. The CDR3 here is CASSPQGAQETQYF. Using reference TRBV5-1 and TRBJ2-5 for the parts outside the CDR3, the full variable domain is KAGVTQTPRYLIKTRGQQVTLSCSPISGHRSVSWYQQTPGQGLQFLFEYFSETQRNKGNFPGRFSGRQFSNSRSEMNVSTLELGDSALYLCASSPQGAQETQYFGPGTRLLVL.

The chain links TRBV4-3 to TRBJ2-1; TCRdb outputs TRBD1, but without DNA this stays unchecked. Germline CDR1 is LGHNA and CDR2 is YSLEER. The CDR3 is 15 residues long. This CDR3 reads CASSRGQGTYNEQFF.

This chain uses TRBV5-1 with TRBJ2-1; absent DNA, TCRdb's TRBD1 call cannot be checked. The CDR3 is 16 amino acids. Germline V gene sequence: CDR1 SGHRS, CDR2 YFSETQ. CDR3 loop: CASSAVPGQDYNEQFF.

The J gene is TRBJ2-7, the V gene TRBV5-5; checking the TCRdb D call of TRBD2 is not possible without DNA. Germline lookup yields CDR1 SGHKS and CDR2 YYEKEE (reference sequence). The CDR3 extends over 15 amino acids. CDR3 in amino acids: CASSLFTSGDYEQYF. The full variable domain, with the rest looked up from reference TRBV5-5 and TRBJ2-7, is DAGVTQSPTHLIKTRGQQVTLRCSPISGHKSVSWYQQVLGQGPQFIFQYYEKEERGRGNFPDRFSARQFPNYSSELNVNALLLGDSALYLCASSLFTSGDYEQYFGPGTRLTVT.